This T cell receptor beta chain comes out of a study of T cells in Graves' hyperthyroidism and ophthalmopathy. Every diagnosis used clinical symptoms, serum thyroxine and TRAb, thyroid ultrasound and orbital computed tomography. The blood sample was taken at first hyperthyroidism diagnosis, before any ophthalmopathy symptoms. RNA transcripts were the template for amplifying TCR beta CDR3 regions. The HTBI primer set was used in a first-round RT-PCR of the TCR CDR3. MiXCR was run by TCRdb on the multiplex PCR reads, yielding one entry per CDR3 protein. This sample carries around 340,000 distinct CDR3 sequences, about a sixth of them seen once, and the ten largest clones take 30% to 35%. Per germline, CDR1 KGHDR and CDR2 SFDVKD. CDR3 length: 16 residues. Trimming cost V 4 bases and J 1 base; bases outside gene matches: 6.

The V gene is TRBV24-1, the J gene TRBJ2-5; 9 positions match TRBD2. The sample was blood. The sequence came from a woman in her 30s with Graves' hyperthyroidism that later progressed to Graves' ophthalmopathy. The CDR3 DNA reads as TGTGCCACCAGTGACCCCGGGACTAGCAGCCAAGAGACCCAGTACTTC. Translated, it gives CATSDPGTSSQETQYF.